These T cell receptor beta chains were read from a single sample in a study of shared clonotypes between healthy human individuals. Sequenced by immunoSEQ multiplex PCR; TCRdb stores in-frame clones only, minus some. The sample carries a few million clones, around nine tenths recorded once. Sequencing was carried out using naive CD4+ T cells sorted from blood. Every receptor here comes from a young man in good health. Each CDR3 is given with its conserved first and last residue. Fields, in order: CDR3 DNA, CDR3 protein, J gene, clone size, V gene, D gene. A D gene is named only where the DNA matches it firmly. Some rows have no size entry. The others give once, few or many, or a class for an expanded clone.

cdr3_nt: TGCAGTGGATTACAAGGGTTTGAGCAGTTCTTC
cdr3_aa: CSGLQGFEQFF
j_call: TRBJ2-1
clone_size: NA
v_call: TRBV20-1
d_call: NA

cdr3_nt: TGTGCCAGCAGTTTAGCCCGGGTGAACGGCGGGGAGCTGTTTTTT
cdr3_aa: CASSLARVNGGELFF
j_call: TRBJ2-2
clone_size: NA
v_call: TRBV27
d_call: NA

cdr3_nt: TGTGCCAGCAGTGAACAGGGGGTTCGGAATGAGCAGTTCTTC
cdr3_aa: CASSEQGVRNEQFF
j_call: TRBJ2-1
clone_size: NA
v_call: TRBV6-1
d_call: TRBD1

cdr3_nt: TGCGCCAGCAGACTTAGTCCGGGACAGGGGACTGAAGCTTTCTTT
cdr3_aa: CASRLSPGQGTEAFF
j_call: TRBJ1-1
clone_size: NA
v_call: TRBV4-1
d_call: TRBD1

cdr3_nt: TGTGCCAGCAGTGCCCGTACAGGGGGCGGCACAGATACGCAGTATTTT
cdr3_aa: CASSARTGGGTDTQYF
j_call: TRBJ2-3
clone_size: NA
v_call: TRBV2
d_call: TRBD1

cdr3_nt: TGTGCCACCAGCTCCTTGGAGGGACAGCAGCATTTT
cdr3_aa: CATSSLEGQQHF
j_call: TRBJ1-5
clone_size: NA
v_call: TRBV15
d_call: TRBD1

cdr3_nt: TGTGCCAGCAGCTTAGCCGGGACAGGGGGTGGCTACACCTTC
cdr3_aa: CASSLAGTGGGYTF
j_call: TRBJ1-2
clone_size: NA
v_call: TRBV7-8
d_call: TRBD1

cdr3_nt: TGTGCCAGCGACTTGGGCGGGGGGGCACACGAGCAGTACTTC
cdr3_aa: CASDLGGGAHEQYF
j_call: TRBJ2-7
clone_size: once
v_call: TRBV6-1
d_call: TRBD2

cdr3_nt: TGTGCCAGCAGGGTGGTGGGGTCCTACGAGCAGTACTTC
cdr3_aa: CASRVVGSYEQYF
j_call: TRBJ2-7
clone_size: NA
v_call: TRBV6-1
d_call: NA

cdr3_nt: TGTGCCAGCAGGATACAGGGAAACTCCTACAATGAGCAGTTCTTC
cdr3_aa: CASRIQGNSYNEQFF
j_call: TRBJ2-1
clone_size: NA
v_call: TRBV6-5
d_call: NA

cdr3_nt: TGTGCCAGCCGGATTTTAGGGGGGAGTAAGACTGAAGCTTTCTTT
cdr3_aa: CASRILGGSKTEAFF
j_call: TRBJ1-1
clone_size: NA
v_call: TRBV6-1
d_call: NA

cdr3_nt: TGTGCCAGCAGTTACTCCGGCGAGCAGTACTTC
cdr3_aa: CASSYSGEQYF
j_call: TRBJ2-7
clone_size: NA
v_call: TRBV6-6
d_call: NA

cdr3_nt: TGTGCCAGCAGCCCGGGACAGGGGGCCTCTTCTGGAAACACCATATATTTT
cdr3_aa: CASSPGQGASSGNTIYF
j_call: TRBJ1-3
clone_size: NA
v_call: TRBV7-9
d_call: TRBD1

cdr3_nt: TGTGCCAGCAGCTCAACCCCTGGACAGGGAGGAGAGACCCAGTACTTC
cdr3_aa: CASSSTPGQGGETQYF
j_call: TRBJ2-5
clone_size: NA
v_call: TRBV6-6
d_call: TRBD1

cdr3_nt: TGTGCCAGCAACAGCGCTAACACCGGGGAGCTGTTTTTT
cdr3_aa: CASNSANTGELFF
j_call: TRBJ2-2
clone_size: NA
v_call: TRBV2
d_call: NA

cdr3_nt: TGTGCCAGCAGCTTGGGTGGGACGTGGGCGAATTCACCCCTCCACTTT
cdr3_aa: CASSLGGTWANSPLHF
j_call: TRBJ1-6
clone_size: NA
v_call: TRBV5-6
d_call: NA

cdr3_nt: TGCGCCAGCAGCTTGGGGACTAGCTGGGGCACAGATACGCAGTATTTT
cdr3_aa: CASSLGTSWGTDTQYF
j_call: TRBJ2-3
clone_size: NA
v_call: TRBV5-1
d_call: TRBD2

cdr3_nt: TGTGCCAGCAGCGCGACGACAGGGGCAACTGAAGCTTTCTTT
cdr3_aa: CASSATTGATEAFF
j_call: TRBJ1-1
clone_size: NA
v_call: TRBV9
d_call: TRBD1

cdr3_nt: TGTGCCAGCAGAAGTGAGTCTACGAACACTGAAGCTTTCTTT
cdr3_aa: CASRSESTNTEAFF
j_call: TRBJ1-1
clone_size: NA
v_call: TRBV2
d_call: NA

cdr3_nt: TGTGCCAGCAGTTCCTCCTCAATGACTGACTATGGCTACACCTTC
cdr3_aa: CASSSSSMTDYGYTF
j_call: TRBJ1-2
clone_size: NA
v_call: TRBV28
d_call: NA

cdr3_nt: TGTGCCAGCACTCGGGGGTACGAGCAGTACTTC
cdr3_aa: CASTRGYEQYF
j_call: TRBJ2-7
clone_size: NA
v_call: TRBV6-5
d_call: NA

cdr3_nt: TGTGCCACCAGCAGAGATATAGGAGGGGAGCAGTACTTC
cdr3_aa: CATSRDIGGEQYF
j_call: TRBJ2-7
clone_size: NA
v_call: TRBV15
d_call: NA

cdr3_nt: TGTGCCAGCAGTACAGGGACTAGCGGGGGCCTACCGCAAGAGACCCAGTACTTC
cdr3_aa: CASSTGTSGGLPQETQYF
j_call: TRBJ2-5
clone_size: NA
v_call: TRBV2
d_call: TRBD2

cdr3_nt: TGTGCCAGCATGGGACTTCTTTCTAGCACAGATACGCAGTATTTT
cdr3_aa: CASMGLLSSTDTQYF
j_call: TRBJ2-3
clone_size: NA
v_call: TRBV2
d_call: NA

cdr3_nt: TGTGCCTGGAGTTCGGGTACGATCTCTGGGGCCAACGTCCTGACTTTC
cdr3_aa: CAWSSGTISGANVLTF
j_call: TRBJ2-6
clone_size: NA
v_call: TRBV30
d_call: NA

cdr3_nt: TGTGCCAGCACCTCCGTAGTGAATAGCAATCAGCCCCAGCATTTT
cdr3_aa: CASTSVVNSNQPQHF
j_call: TRBJ1-5
clone_size: NA
v_call: TRBV19
d_call: NA

cdr3_nt: TGTGCCAGCGCCCAGGGTGAGCAGTACGAGCAGTACTTC
cdr3_aa: CASAQGEQYEQYF
j_call: TRBJ2-7
clone_size: NA
v_call: TRBV6-5
d_call: NA